The T cell receptor (beta chain) under discussion was sequenced for a study of a mutant IDH1 vaccine in newly diagnosed glioma. Profiled with immunoSEQ multiplex PCR; TCRdb holds only in-frame clones, not every one. This table has tens of thousands of clones, 82% appearing once. Time point here: week 47, end of study. With topical imiquimod, each dose of the vaccine consisted of 300 ug of mutant IDH1 20-mer peptide. Concerning this clone: Its specificity is not known.

CDR3 size: 14 residues. Germline values: CDR1 SGHAT, CDR2 FQNNGV. V was shortened by 4 bases and J by 4 bases, with 11 bases between the two germline ends. The sequencing used PBMCs, collected from a glioma patient whose treatment included an IDH1 peptide vaccine. The sequence derives from a man between 18 and 35 years old with glioma. Some clones in this sample may be carry-over from other donors' samples. This chain joins TRBV11-2 and TRBJ1-3; D ambiguous. CDR3 in DNA: TGTGCCAGCAGCTCCTACCAAGGAGGAAACACCATATATTTT. Protein sequence: CASSSYQGGNTIYF.